These 24 T cell receptor beta chains share one sample of origin, sequenced in a study of shared clonotypes between healthy human individuals. Measured with immunoSEQ multiplex PCR; TCRdb has only the in-frame clones, and not every one. The sample consists of about 100,000 clones, approximately 75% of them appearing once. The sequenced sample consisted of memory CD8+ T cells sorted from blood. The subset was: CD45RO+ cells pooled with CCR7-negative TemRA cells. These receptor sequences come from a young man in good health.

The J gene is TRBJ2-7, the V gene TRBV28; D unclear. V gave up 5 bases and J gave up 2 bases, with 10 bases separating them. Germline V lookup: CDR1 MDHEN, CDR2 SYDVKM. The CDR3 is 13 amino acids. CDR3 sequence reads: CASSPNLAYEQYF. For the CDR3, the DNA is TGTGCCAGCAGTCCCAATCTAGCCTACGAGCAGTACTTC. The variable domain in full, completed from reference TRBV28 and TRBJ2-7, reads DVKVTQSSRYLVKRTGEKVFLECVQDMDHENMFWYRQDPGLGLRLIYFSYDVKMKEKGDIPEGYSVSREKKERFSLILESASTNQTSMYLCASSPNLAYEQYFGPGTRLTVT.

This clone was seen a few times. The chain links TRBV28 to TRBJ2-7, with D unresolved. The CDR3 contains 14 residues. The V gene lost 3 bases and the J gene lost 1 base, with 10 bases spanning the gap. The germline gives CDR1 MDHEN, CDR2 SYDVKM. CDR3 residues: CASSFLSVSYEQYF. The DNA for the CDR3 is TGTGCCAGCAGTTTTCTATCTGTTTCCTACGAGCAGTACTTC.

In its sample, this clone was seen a few times. The rearrangement joins TRBV11-3 to TRBJ2-7; the D gene could be TRBD1 or TRBD2 (5 bases each). V lost 1 base and J 5 bases, leaving 12 bases between the germline ends. Germline CDR1 is SGHNT and CDR2 is YENEEA. This CDR3 is 14 amino acids long. The CDR3 DNA sequence: TGTGCCAGCAGCTTAGCCGGGACCCTCGACGAGCAGTACTTC. Its protein is CASSLAGTLDEQYF. Drawing the rest from reference TRBV11-3 and TRBJ2-7, the complete variable domain is EAGVVQSPRYKIIEKKQPVAFWCNPISGHNTLYWYLQNLGQGPELLIRYENEEAVDDSQLPKDRFSAERLKGVDSTLKIQPAELGDSAVYLCASSLAGTLDEQYFGPGTRLTVT.

The genes are TRBV10-1 and TRBJ1-5, with 7 bases identical to TRBD1. The CDR3 is 20 residues long. Germline values: CDR1 WNHNN, CDR2 SYGVQD (reference sequence). Germline trimming cut 0 bases from V and 2 bases from J; bases unmatched to any gene: 16. CDR3 DNA sequence: TGCGCCAGCAGTGAGTCGAGGGGGGGCAGCCGGGACAGACGCAATCAGCCCCAGCATTTT. This codes for CASSESRGGSRDRRNQPQHF.

The CDR3 protein is CASSYSREVEQFF. CDR3 DNA sequence: TGTGCCAGCAGTTACTCTAGGGAGGTTGAGCAGTTCTTC. V is TRBV6-5 and J is TRBJ2-1, with D tentatively TRBD2 (6 bases). The V gene lost 0 bases and the J gene lost 9 bases, with 9 bases spanning the gap. CDR1 MNHEY and CDR2 SVGAGI come from the germline V gene. This CDR3 is 13 amino acids long.

The rearrangement uses TRBV25-1 and TRBJ1-1, with 7 bases aligning to TRBD1. V shed 4 bases, J shed 3 bases, and the junction held 11 bases outside the gene matches. Germline V gene sequence: CDR1 MGHDK, CDR2 SYGVNS. The CDR3 has 16 residues. CDR3 protein: CASSGYHWDSYTEAFF. The DNA for the CDR3 is TGTGCCAGCAGTGGGTATCATTGGGACAGCTACACTGAAGCTTTCTTT.

The V and J genes are TRBV5-8 and TRBJ1-1; D remains unclear. Germline CDR1 reads SGHTS; CDR2 reads YDEGEE. There are 15 residues in the CDR3. Trimming shortened V by 1 base and J by 1 base, and 11 bases separated the two germline ends. Here the CDR3 DNA reads TGTGCCAGCAGCTTGTTGTCGCGGGGGAACACTGAAGCTTTCTTT. Translated: CASSLLSRGNTEAFF.

This chain links TRBV19 with TRBJ2-3; TRBD2 is a possible D gene (11 bases). V lost 5 bases, J lost 5 bases, and 26 bases lay in between. The CDR3 totals 18 residues. Per germline, CDR1 LNHDA and CDR2 SQIVND (reference sequence). The CDR3 DNA is TGTGCCAGTAGTCCCCGGGACAGGGGACTAGCGGTACGAGATACGCAGTATTTT. This codes for CASSPRDRGLAVRDTQYF.

Many counts were recorded for this clone. Other DNA sequences of this sample code for an identical CDR3. The chain carries TRBV2 and TRBJ1-5, with 9 positions matching TRBD1. Germline lookup yields CDR1 SNHLY and CDR2 FYNNEI. The junction had 2 bases not matched to a gene; V was cut back by 7 bases and J by 4 bases. The CDR3 has 13 amino acids. As DNA, the CDR3 is TGTGCCAGCACCGGGACAGGGAATCAGCCCCAGCATTTT. It codes for CASTGTGNQPQHF.

There are a few counts of this clone. The CDR3 here is CASSRTTLAGVTDTQYF. The CDR3 nucleotides read TGTGCCAGCAGCCGTACCACACTAGCGGGAGTCACAGATACGCAGTATTTT. This chain uses TRBV7-2 with TRBJ2-3; 11 bases are a match to TRBD2. Germline-derived CDR1 and CDR2 are SGHTA and FQGNSA. This CDR3 is built from 17 residues. The V gene end was trimmed by 5 bases and the J gene end by 2 bases; junction bases not matched to a gene: 9.

The chain recombines TRBV5-4 with TRBJ2-2; a weak D match, TRBD2 (6 bases). Deletions cut 3 bases from V and 0 bases from J, with 15 bases between. Germline CDR1 SGHNT, CDR2 YYREEE (reference sequence). CDR3 size: 17 residues. The CDR3 protein is CASSSRGSGTNTGELFF. The CDR3 DNA reads as TGTGCCAGCAGCTCCCGTGGTAGCGGTACGAACACCGGGGAGCTGTTTTTT.

For the CDR3, the DNA is TGTGCCACTCTCATAGGGAATAGCAATCAGCCCCAGCATTTT. Protein product: CATLIGNSNQPQHF. V usage is TRBV6-1 and J usage is TRBJ1-5; D is uncertain. Germline CDR1 is MNHNS and CDR2 is SASEGT. CDR3 length equals 14 residues. V was clipped by 10 bases and J by 0 bases, with 13 bases between them.

The V gene is TRBV5-1, the J gene TRBJ2-5; TRBD1 matches 7 bases. V was pared by 2 bases and J by 1 base, with 5 bases of the junction left unmatched. The V gene's germline CDR1 is SGHRS and CDR2 YFSETQ. CDR3 length: 15 residues. The CDR3 region has the DNA TGCGCCAGCAGCTTAAACAGGGGTACCCAAGAGACCCAGTACTTC. Its protein product is CASSLNRGTQETQYF.

V and J are TRBV19 and TRBJ2-3; TRBD1 agrees at 8 bases. V lost 4 bases to trimming and J lost 2 bases; unmatched junction nucleotides: 2. The CDR3 runs to 14 residues. Germline CDR1 is LNHDA and CDR2 is SQIVND (reference sequence). The chain's CDR3 is CASSRTGYTDTQYF. CDR3 coding DNA: TGTGCCAGTAGTAGGACAGGGTACACAGATACGCAGTATTTT.

The chain uses TRBV5-3 and TRBJ1-5; possibly TRBD1 for D (6 bases). TRBV5-3 is noted as an ORF with a role that remains uncertain. The CDR3 is made up of 15 amino acids. The ends were cut back, 0 bases at V and 6 bases at J, with 13 bases in the middle. CDR3: CARSLEAGVGQPQHF. In DNA, the CDR3 is TGTGCCAGAAGCTTGGAAGCAGGGGTCGGTCAGCCCCAGCATTTT.

V usage is TRBV7-3 and J usage is TRBJ2-2, with D possibly being TRBD1 (6 bases). V lost 7 bases to trimming and J lost 3 bases, with 15 bases between them. Looked up from germline, CDR1 is SGHTA and CDR2 is FQGTGA. This CDR3 comprises 15 residues. The CDR3: CASKVGGLDTGELFF. As DNA, the CDR3 is TGTGCCAGCAAAGTTGGGGGCCTGGACACCGGGGAGCTGTTTTTT.

The CDR3 coding sequence is TGCGCCAGCAGCCAAGAGGTGGGAGGGCTCACTGAAGCTTTCTTT. Translation gives CASSQEVGGLTEAFF. The V gene is TRBV4-1, the J gene TRBJ1-1, with D unclear. Trimming cost V 0 bases and J 4 bases, with 12 bases left between them. Germline CDR1 and CDR2: MGHRA and YSYEKL. The CDR3 length is 15 residues.

In its sample, this clone was seen a few times. The rearrangement uses TRBV5-4 and TRBJ2-7; D not resolved. This CDR3 is built from 12 residues. Germline CDR1 is SGHNT and CDR2 is YYREEE (reference sequence). Trimming took 3 bases from V and 4 from J, leaving 8 bases between them. The CDR3 sequence is CASSSTRYEQYF. The CDR3 bases are TGTGCCAGCAGCTCCACAAGATACGAGCAGTACTTC.

V gene TRBV5-6 combines with J gene TRBJ1-1; D remains unclear. Germline V gene sequence: CDR1 SGHDT, CDR2 YYEEEE. The CDR3 runs 12 residues. The germline V and J ends were trimmed by 0 bases and 5 bases, with 5 bases remaining between them. The CDR3 DNA sequence: TGTGCCAGCAGCTTGGTGGGGACTGAAGCTTTCTTT. Encoded protein: CASSLVGTEAFF.

The CDR3 region is CASSRIGGPYNEQFF. The CDR3 bases are TGTGCCAGCAGCAGGATCGGGGGACCCTACAATGAGCAGTTCTTC. The rearrangement joins TRBV5-6 to TRBJ2-1, with D perhaps TRBD2 (6 bases). The germline V and J ends were trimmed by 4 bases and 2 bases, with 13 bases remaining between them. CDR3 length: 15 residues. CDR1 SGHDT and CDR2 YYEEEE come from the germline V gene.

This clone was detected a few times. The chain's CDR3 is CASSLTSGGGGEQFF. The CDR3 DNA sequence: TGTGCCAGCAGCTTAACTAGCGGGGGTGGCGGAGAGCAGTTCTTC. The J gene is TRBJ2-1, the V gene TRBV11-2; TRBD2 agrees at 11 bases. From germline, CDR1 is SGHAT and CDR2 FQNNGV. V was pared by 2 bases and J by 10 bases, with 7 bases of the junction left unmatched. This CDR3 contains 15 residues.

As for this clone: The conserved phenylalanine or tryptophan normally closing the CDR3 is absent here, so this likely arose from a read error. No DNA is shown, since the ends of the CDR3 on it are uncertain; the CDR3 is the one TCRdb lists. The chain couples TRBV4-3 to TRBJ2-6. CDR1 and CDR2 (germline): LGHNA, YSLEER. The CDR3 length equals 12 residues, ends included. The CDR3 loop is CASSLHKGRHKV.

This sequence joins TRBV6-1 and TRBJ1-1; the D is unclear. Deletions cut 7 bases from V and 10 bases from J, with 10 bases between. CDR3 size: 10 residues. Germline V gene lookup returns CDR1 MNHNS and CDR2 SASEGT. The CDR3 DNA is TGTGCCAGCATTCTCGGTGGAGCTTTCTTT. Amino acids: CASILGGAFF.

The genes are TRBV5-4 and TRBJ1-1; no reliable D call. The ends were cut back, 4 bases at V and 4 bases at J, with 14 bases in the middle. This CDR3 has 14 amino acids. Germline V CDR1 and CDR2: SGHNT, YYREEE (reference sequence). In DNA, the CDR3 is TGTGCCAGCAGCCAAGAACGGGGTAGCACTGAAGCTTTCTTT. Its protein is CASSQERGSTEAFF.